What follows describes a single TCR beta chain. Antigen unknown. Some clones are missing from TCRdb's copy, which holds only in-frame ones; the method was immunoSEQ multiplex PCR. This table has about 97,000 clones, about 90% appearing once. The CDR3 is 13 residues long. Trimming shortened V by 0 bases and J by 7 bases, and 6 bases separated the two germline ends. Germline V gene sequence: CDR1 MGHRA, CDR2 YSYEKL. The data originate from a study of T cell responses to AZD1222 COVID-19 vaccine. Study information: Second-dose groups at about 4 or about 12 weeks were pooled.

Study observations and caveats: Among AZD1222 vaccinees, only 5 to 7 were seropositive at baseline.

The V call is TRBV4-1, the J call TRBJ2-2, with unresolved D. Sequenced material: peripheral blood, taken on day 0 of AZD1222 vaccination. The receptor was derived from an adult in good health. The CDR3 bases are TGCGCCAGCAGCCAAGACCCTGACGGGGAGCTGTTTTTT. Its translation: CASSQDPDGELFF.